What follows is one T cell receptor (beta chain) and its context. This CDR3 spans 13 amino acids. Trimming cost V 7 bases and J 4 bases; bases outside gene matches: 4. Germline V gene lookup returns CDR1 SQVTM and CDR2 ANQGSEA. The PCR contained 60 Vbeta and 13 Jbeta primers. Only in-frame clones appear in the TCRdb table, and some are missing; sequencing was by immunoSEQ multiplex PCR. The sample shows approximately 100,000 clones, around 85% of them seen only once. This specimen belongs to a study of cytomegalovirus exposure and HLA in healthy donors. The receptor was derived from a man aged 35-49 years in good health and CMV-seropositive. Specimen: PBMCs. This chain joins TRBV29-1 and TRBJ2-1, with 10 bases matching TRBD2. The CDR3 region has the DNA TGCAGCGATAGCGGGGGGAAATACAATGAGCAGTTCTTC. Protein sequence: CSDSGGKYNEQFF.